This record covers a single T cell receptor beta chain. What it recognizes is unknown. An end of the junction differs from the germline gene, which may be a read error. The sample comes from a study of blood T cells in healthy people across ages. Study observations and caveats: Per million T cells, TCR beta diversity dropped roughly linearly as age increased.

Using a J-beta primer mix together with a sample-barcoded 5' primer, a second PCR was run for roughly 7 to 12 cycles. TCRdb re-called the 5' RACE reads through MiXCR, storing one row per CDR3 protein. Among 1.5 million to 2 million distinct CDR3 sequences, 30% to 40% were seen once, and the ten largest hold around 11%. The source of this sequence is a woman in her twenties or thirties in good health. The sequenced material came from blood.

The CDR3 bases are TGTGTCAGCAGTTTACGAGACAGGGGGCGCAATCAGCCCCAGCATTTT. This gives the protein CVSSLRDRGRNQPQHF. The chain recombines TRBV27 with TRBJ1-5, with 10 bases identical to TRBD1. The CDR3 consists of 16 residues. Germline values: CDR1 MNHEY, CDR2 SMNVEV (reference sequence).